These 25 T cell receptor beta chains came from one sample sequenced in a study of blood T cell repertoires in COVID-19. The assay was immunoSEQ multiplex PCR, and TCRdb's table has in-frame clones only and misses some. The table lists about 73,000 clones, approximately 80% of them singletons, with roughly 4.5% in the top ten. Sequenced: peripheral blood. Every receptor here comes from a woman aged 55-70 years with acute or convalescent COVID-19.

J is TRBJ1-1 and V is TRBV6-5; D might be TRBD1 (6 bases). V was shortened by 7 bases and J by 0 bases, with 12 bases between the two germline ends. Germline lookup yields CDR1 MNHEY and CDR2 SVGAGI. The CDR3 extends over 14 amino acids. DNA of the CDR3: TGTGCCAGCATCATCAGGGGTATGAACACTGAAGCTTTCTTT. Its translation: CASIIRGMNTEAFF.

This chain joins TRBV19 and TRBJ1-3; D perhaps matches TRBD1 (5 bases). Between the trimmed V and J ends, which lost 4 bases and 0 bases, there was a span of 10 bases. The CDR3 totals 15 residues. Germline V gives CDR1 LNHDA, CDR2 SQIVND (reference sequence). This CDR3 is CASSTRQSSGNTIYF. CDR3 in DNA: TGTGCCAGTAGTACACGACAGAGCTCTGGAAACACCATATATTTT.

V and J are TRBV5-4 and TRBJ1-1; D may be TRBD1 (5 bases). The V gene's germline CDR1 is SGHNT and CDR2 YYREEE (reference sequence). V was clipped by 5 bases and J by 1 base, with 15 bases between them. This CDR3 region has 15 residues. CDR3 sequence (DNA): TGTGCCAGCAGTTACCAGGGAAACAGGAACACTGAAGCTTTCTTT. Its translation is CASSYQGNRNTEAFF.

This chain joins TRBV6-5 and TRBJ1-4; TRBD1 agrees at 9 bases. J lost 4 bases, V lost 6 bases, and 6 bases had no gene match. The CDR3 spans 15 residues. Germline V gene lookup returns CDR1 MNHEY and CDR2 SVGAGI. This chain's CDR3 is CASRGTGGLNEKLFF. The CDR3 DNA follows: TGTGCCAGCAGGGGAACAGGGGGCCTTAATGAAAAACTGTTTTTT.

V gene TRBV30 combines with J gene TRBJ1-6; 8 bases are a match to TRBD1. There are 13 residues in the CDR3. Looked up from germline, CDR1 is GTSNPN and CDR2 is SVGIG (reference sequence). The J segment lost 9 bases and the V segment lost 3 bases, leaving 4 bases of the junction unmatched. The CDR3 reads CAWSVTGASPLHF. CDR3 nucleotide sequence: TGTGCCTGGAGCGTGACAGGGGCTTCACCCCTCCACTTT.

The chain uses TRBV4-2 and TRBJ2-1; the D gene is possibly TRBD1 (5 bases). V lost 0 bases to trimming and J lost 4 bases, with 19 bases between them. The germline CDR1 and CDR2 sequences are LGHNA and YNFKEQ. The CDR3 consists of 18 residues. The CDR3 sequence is CASSQDPSRQFLYNEQFF. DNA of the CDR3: TGTGCCAGCAGCCAAGATCCCTCCCGACAGTTTCTTTACAATGAGCAGTTCTTC.

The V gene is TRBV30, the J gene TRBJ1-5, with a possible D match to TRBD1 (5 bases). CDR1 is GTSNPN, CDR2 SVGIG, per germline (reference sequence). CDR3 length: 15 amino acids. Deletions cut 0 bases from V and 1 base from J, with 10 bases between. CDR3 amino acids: CAWSVLRGSNQPQHF. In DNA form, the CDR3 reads TGTGCCTGGAGTGTACTTCGGGGGAGCAATCAGCCCCAGCATTTT.

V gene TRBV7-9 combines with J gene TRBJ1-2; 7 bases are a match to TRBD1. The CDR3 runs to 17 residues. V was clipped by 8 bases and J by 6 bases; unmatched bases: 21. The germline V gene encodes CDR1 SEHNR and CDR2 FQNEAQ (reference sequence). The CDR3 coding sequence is TGTGCCAGCGGCCAACAAACCCGGGACAGACATAGGAATGGCTACACCTTC. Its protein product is CASGQQTRDRHRNGYTF. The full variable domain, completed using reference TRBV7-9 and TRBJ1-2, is DTGVSQNPRHKITKRGQNVTFRCDPISEHNRLYWYRQTLGQGPEFLTYFQNEAQLEKSRLLSDRFSAERPKGSFSTLEIQRTEQGDSAMYLCASGQQTRDRHRNGYTFGSGTRLTVV.

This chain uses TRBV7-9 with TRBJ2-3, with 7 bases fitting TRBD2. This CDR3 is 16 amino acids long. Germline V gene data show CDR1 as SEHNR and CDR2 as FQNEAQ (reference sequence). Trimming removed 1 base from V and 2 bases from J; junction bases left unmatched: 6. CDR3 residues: CASSLGRLAPTDTQYF. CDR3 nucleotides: TGTGCCAGCAGCTTAGGCAGACTAGCCCCCACAGATACGCAGTATTTT.

CDR3 nucleotide sequence: TGTGCCAGCTCACCACCGAGGGCGGGCACTGAAGCTTTCTTT. Its protein product is CASSPPRAGTEAFF. The chain combines TRBV18 with TRBJ1-1, with D unresolved. CDR1 and CDR2 (germline): KGHSH, LQKENI. The CDR3 runs to 14 residues. V lost 0 bases and J lost 4, with 9 bases in between.

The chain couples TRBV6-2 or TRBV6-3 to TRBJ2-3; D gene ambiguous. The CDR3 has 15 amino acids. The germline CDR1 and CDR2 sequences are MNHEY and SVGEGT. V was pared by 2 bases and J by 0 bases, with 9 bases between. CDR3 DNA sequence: TGTGCCAGCAGTTACACAAACCCTAGCACAGATACGCAGTATTTT. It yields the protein CASSYTNPSTDTQYF.

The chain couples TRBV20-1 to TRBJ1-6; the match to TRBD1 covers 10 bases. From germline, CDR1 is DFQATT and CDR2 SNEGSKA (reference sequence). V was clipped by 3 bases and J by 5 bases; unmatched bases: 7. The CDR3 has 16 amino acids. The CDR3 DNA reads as TGCAGTGCTAGTGGGACAGGGGATCTACATAATTCACCCCTCCACTTT. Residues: CSASGTGDLHNSPLHF.

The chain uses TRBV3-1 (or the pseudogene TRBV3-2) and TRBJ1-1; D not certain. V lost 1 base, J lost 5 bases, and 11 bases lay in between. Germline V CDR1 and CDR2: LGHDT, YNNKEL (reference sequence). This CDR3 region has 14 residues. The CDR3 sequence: CASSQAAGRTEAFF. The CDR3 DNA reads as TGTGCCAGCAGCCAAGCGGCGGGGAGGACTGAAGCTTTCTTT.

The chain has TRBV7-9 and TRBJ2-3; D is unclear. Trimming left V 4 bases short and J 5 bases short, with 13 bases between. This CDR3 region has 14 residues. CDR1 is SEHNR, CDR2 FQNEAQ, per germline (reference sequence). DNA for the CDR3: TGTGCCAGCAGCTCAGGCCCCTCGCGAGATACGCAGTATTTT. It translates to CASSSGPSRDTQYF.

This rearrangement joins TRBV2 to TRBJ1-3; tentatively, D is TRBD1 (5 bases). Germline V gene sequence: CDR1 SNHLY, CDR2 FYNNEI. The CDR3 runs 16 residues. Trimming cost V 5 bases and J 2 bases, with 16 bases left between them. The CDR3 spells CASSLSHRRAGNTIYF. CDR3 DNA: TGTGCCAGCAGTCTATCACATCGCAGGGCTGGAAACACCATATATTTT.

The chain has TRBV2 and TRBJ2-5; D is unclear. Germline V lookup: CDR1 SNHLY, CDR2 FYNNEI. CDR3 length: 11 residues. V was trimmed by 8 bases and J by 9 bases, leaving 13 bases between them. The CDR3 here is CASRNGYAQYF. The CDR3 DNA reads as TGTGCCAGCCGCAACGGTTACGCCCAGTACTTC.

CDR3 coding DNA: TGTGCCAGCAGCTTAGGGGTCGGACAGAGCGATAATTCACCCCTCCACTTT. Its protein product is CASSLGVGQSDNSPLHF. The V and J genes are TRBV7-9 and TRBJ1-6, with D possibly matching TRBD1 (6 bases). V dropped 1 base and J dropped 5 bases, with 15 bases sitting between them. Germline lookup yields CDR1 SEHNR and CDR2 FQNEAQ (reference sequence). The CDR3 runs to 17 residues.

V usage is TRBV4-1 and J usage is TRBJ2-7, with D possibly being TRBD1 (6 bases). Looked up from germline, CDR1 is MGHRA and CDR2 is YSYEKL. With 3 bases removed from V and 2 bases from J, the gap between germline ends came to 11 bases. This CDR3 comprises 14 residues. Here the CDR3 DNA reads TGCGCCAGCAGCCAGATAACAGGGACCTACGAGCAGTACTTC. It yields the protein CASSQITGTYEQYF.

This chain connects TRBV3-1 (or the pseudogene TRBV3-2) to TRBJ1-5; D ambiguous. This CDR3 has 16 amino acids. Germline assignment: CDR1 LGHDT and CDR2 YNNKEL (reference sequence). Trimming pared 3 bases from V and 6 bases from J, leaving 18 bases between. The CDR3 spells CASSQQPDYDRQPQHF. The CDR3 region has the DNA TGTGCCAGCAGCCAGCAACCGGACTACGACCGTCAGCCCCAGCATTTT.

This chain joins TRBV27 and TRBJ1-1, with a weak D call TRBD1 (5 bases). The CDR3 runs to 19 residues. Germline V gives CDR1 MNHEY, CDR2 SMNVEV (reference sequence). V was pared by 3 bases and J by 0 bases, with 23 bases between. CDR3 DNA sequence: TGTGCCAGCAGTTTGACCATCTCTGGAGGTCGGGGGATGAACACTGAAGCTTTCTTT. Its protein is CASSLTISGGRGMNTEAFF.

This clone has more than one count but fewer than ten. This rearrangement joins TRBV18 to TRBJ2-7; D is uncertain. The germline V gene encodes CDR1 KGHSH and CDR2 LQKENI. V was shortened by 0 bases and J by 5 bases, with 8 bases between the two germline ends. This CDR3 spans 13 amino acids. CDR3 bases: TGTGCCAGCTCACCACCCATCCCCAACGAGCAGTACTTC. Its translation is CASSPPIPNEQYF.

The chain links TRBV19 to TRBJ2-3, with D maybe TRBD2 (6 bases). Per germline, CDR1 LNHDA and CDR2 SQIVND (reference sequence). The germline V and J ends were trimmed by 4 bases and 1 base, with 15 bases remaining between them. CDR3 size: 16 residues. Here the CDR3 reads CASSSRTGAGTDTQYF. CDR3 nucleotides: TGTGCCAGTAGTAGCCGTACGGGAGCCGGCACAGATACGCAGTATTTT.

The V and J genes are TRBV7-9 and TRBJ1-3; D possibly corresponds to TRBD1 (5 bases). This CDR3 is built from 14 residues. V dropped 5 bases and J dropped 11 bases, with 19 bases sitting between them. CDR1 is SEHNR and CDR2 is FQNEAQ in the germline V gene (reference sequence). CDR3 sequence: CASSPRDPRRAIYF. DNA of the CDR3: TGTGCCAGCAGCCCGCGGGACCCTCGGAGAGCCATATATTTT.

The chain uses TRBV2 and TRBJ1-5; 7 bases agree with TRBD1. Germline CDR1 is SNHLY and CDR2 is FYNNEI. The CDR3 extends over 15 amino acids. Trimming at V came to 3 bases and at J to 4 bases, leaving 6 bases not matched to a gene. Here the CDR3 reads CASSERDSYNQPQHF. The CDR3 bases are TGTGCCAGCAGTGAGAGGGACAGTTATAATCAGCCCCAGCATTTT.

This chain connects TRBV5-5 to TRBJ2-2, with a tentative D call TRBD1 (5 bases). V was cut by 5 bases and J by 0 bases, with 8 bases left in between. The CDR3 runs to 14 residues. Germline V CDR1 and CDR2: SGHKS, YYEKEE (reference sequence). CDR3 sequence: CASRGLSNTGELFF. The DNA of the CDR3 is TGTGCCAGCAGGGGGCTCTCGAACACCGGGGAGCTGTTTTTT.